These 25 T cell receptor beta chains were all obtained from the same sample, sequenced in a study of blood T cell repertoires in COVID-19. Sequencing used immunoSEQ multiplex PCR; TCRdb keeps in-frame clones, though not all of them. This repertoire shows approximately 300,000 clones, 65% to 90% found once; its top ten account for 4% to 5%. Material for sequencing was PBMCs or T cells enriched from blood (not recorded which). These receptors were collected from a man aged 25 to 45 who had recovered from COVID-19.

The sample holds one count of this clone. The V and J genes are TRBV7-8 and TRBJ2-7; maybe TRBD1 (6 bases). The germline CDR1 and CDR2 sequences are SGHVS and FQNEAQ. The CDR3 covers 15 residues. Trimming left V 1 base short and J 2 bases short, with 12 bases between. In DNA form, the CDR3 reads TGTGCCAGCAGCTTAGAGACAGGCTCGGCCTACGAGCAGTACTTC. It is translated as CASSLETGSAYEQYF.

V usage is TRBV7-6 and J usage is TRBJ2-1, with D possibly TRBD1 on 7 matching bases. Trimming removed 2 bases from V and 9 bases from J, with 17 bases in between. This CDR3 region has 15 residues. CDR1 is SGHVS, CDR2 FNYEAQ, per germline. CDR3 sequence reads: CASSLLGGGTVEQFF. In nucleotides, the CDR3 is TGTGCCAGCAGCTTATTAGGTGGCGGGACAGTTGAGCAGTTCTTC.

V gene TRBV2 combines with J gene TRBJ1-5; TRBD1 might be the D (5 bases). V dropped 5 bases and J dropped 0 bases, with 11 bases sitting between them. This CDR3 contains 15 residues. Germline V gives CDR1 SNHLY, CDR2 FYNNEI. CDR3 coding DNA: TGTGCCAGCAGTAGTAACAGGAATAGCAATCAGCCCCAGCATTTT. This gives the protein CASSSNRNSNQPQHF. The full variable domain, completed using reference TRBV2 and TRBJ1-5, is EPEVTQTPSHQVTQMGQEVILRCVPISNHLYFYWYRQILGQKVEFLVSFYNNEISEKSEIFDDQFSVERPDGSNFTLKIRSTKLEDSAMYFCASSSNRNSNQPQHFGDGTRLSIL.

This clone occurred once. The V gene is TRBV5-4, the J gene TRBJ1-1; 7 bases line up with TRBD1. The CDR3 has 15 amino acids. The germline gives CDR1 SGHNT, CDR2 YYREEE (reference sequence). The trim removed 4 bases at V and 1 base at J, leaving 7 bases unmatched. CDR3 nucleotides: TGTGCCAGCAGCCATGAGGGGGCGCGGAACACTGAAGCTTTCTTT. Protein product: CASSHEGARNTEAFF.

This clone appeared once. V and J are TRBV21-1 and TRBJ2-1; whether TRBD2, the table's D call, matches the DNA was not checked. TRBV21-1 counts as a pseudogene. CDR3 length: 15 amino acids. CDR3 sequence reads: CASSKAGDSYNEQFF. As DNA, the CDR3 is TGTGCCAGCAGCAAAGCGGGAGACTCCTACAATGAGCAGTTCTTC.

The gene calls are TRBV18 and TRBJ2-4; D may be TRBD1 (5 bases). The CDR3 contains 18 residues. The germline V gene has CDR1 KGHSH and CDR2 LQKENI. Trimming left V 2 bases short and J 0 bases short, with 17 bases between. CDR3 residues: CASSPNRSTNVAKNIQYF. The CDR3 DNA sequence: TGTGCCAGCTCACCAAACAGGTCCACTAACGTAGCCAAAAACATTCAGTACTTC.

The V call is TRBV2, the J call TRBJ1-2; D is undetermined. The CDR3 length is 13 residues. Germline V gives CDR1 SNHLY, CDR2 FYNNEI. Trimming left V 7 bases short and J 6 bases short, with 15 bases between. CDR3 sequence: CASTPGGINGYTF. The CDR3 coding sequence is TGTGCCAGCACACCGGGAGGGATTAATGGCTACACCTTC.

The chain recombines TRBV28 with TRBJ1-1; D ambiguous. The V gene lost 6 bases and the J gene lost 3 bases, with 14 bases spanning the gap. The CDR3 loop spans 14 amino acids. Germline CDR1 and CDR2: MDHEN and SYDVKM. The CDR3 sequence: CASRVGRSDTEAFF. DNA for the CDR3: TGTGCCAGCAGGGTAGGGAGGAGCGACACTGAAGCTTTCTTT.

This chain joins TRBV7-9 and TRBJ2-7; TRBD1 is a possible D gene (5 bases). Germline loops: CDR1 SEHNR, CDR2 FQNEAQ (reference sequence). The V end lost 0 bases, the J end lost 2 bases, and 14 bases lay between the germline ends. The CDR3 sequence is 16 residues long. DNA for the CDR3: TGTGCCAGCAGCTTAGCGCGCGCAGGGTGGACCTACGAGCAGTACTTC. It specifies CASSLARAGWTYEQYF.

The table lists this clone with a count of one. The rearrangement uses TRBV7-8 and TRBJ2-7; possibly TRBD1 for D (6 bases). V lost 4 bases to trimming and J lost 6 bases, with 10 bases between them. Germline CDR1 reads SGHVS; CDR2 reads FQNEAQ. CDR3 length: 12 residues. DNA for the CDR3: TGTGCCAGCAGCTGGCAGGGGACCGAGCAGTACTTC. Translation gives CASSWQGTEQYF.

The V gene is TRBV29-1, the J gene TRBJ1-3; 9 nucleotides agree with TRBD1. Per the germline V gene, CDR1 is SQVTM and CDR2 is ANQGSEA. With 4 bases clipped from V and 9 bases from J, the junction kept 4 bases outside the gene matches. The CDR3 contains 12 residues. CDR3 residues: CSVGQGEATIYF. The CDR3 region has the DNA TGCAGCGTTGGACAGGGGGAGGCCACCATATATTTT.

This rearrangement joins TRBV4-1 to TRBJ2-5; D might be TRBD1 (5 bases). CDR1 is MGHRA, CDR2 YSYEKL, per germline. Trimming left V 0 bases short and J 2 bases short, with 10 bases between. This CDR3 is built from 15 residues. This chain's CDR3 is CASSQDRRQQETQYF. Here the CDR3 DNA reads TGCGCCAGCAGCCAAGATAGGCGACAGCAAGAGACCCAGTACTTC.

V is TRBV13 and J is TRBJ1-1, with TRBD1 as a possible D gene (6 bases). Germline CDR1 and CDR2: PRHDT and FYEKMQ (reference sequence). V dropped 4 bases and J dropped 0 bases, with 15 bases sitting between them. The CDR3 extends over 16 amino acids. The CDR3 region has the DNA TGTGCCAGCAGCTCCAATCGGGGGGGGCTGAACACTGAAGCTTTCTTT. Translation: CASSSNRGGLNTEAFF.

The genes are TRBV3-1 (or the pseudogene TRBV3-2) and TRBJ1-4, with a possible D match to TRBD1 (6 bases). Germline V gives CDR1 LGHDT, CDR2 YNNKEL (reference sequence). The CDR3 runs 15 residues. Trimming removed 4 bases at V and 8 bases at J, with 17 bases between. CDR3 bases: TGTGCCAGCAGCCGCATTCCAGGGGTTCAGGAAAAACTGTTTTTT. This translates into CASSRIPGVQEKLFF.

The rearrangement links TRBV5-1 to TRBJ2-5, with 12 bases fitting TRBD2. Looked up from germline, CDR1 is SGHRS and CDR2 is YFSETQ. Losses at the gene ends were 4 bases for V and 5 bases for J; bases not matched to a gene: 6. CDR3 length equals 15 residues. The CDR3 DNA follows: TGCGCCAGCAGCGCAGAGACTAGCGGGAGTGAGACCCAGTACTTC. It is translated as CASSAETSGSETQYF.

This clone was picked up a small number of times. The genes are TRBV7-9 and TRBJ1-3, with D possibly matching TRBD1 (6 bases). CDR1 and CDR2 from the germline V gene are SEHNR and FQNEAQ (reference sequence). The CDR3 runs 14 residues. Trimming pared 5 bases from V and 3 bases from J, leaving 11 bases between. CDR3 sequence (DNA): TGTGCCAGCAGCCCGAGGGGGGGTGGAAACACCATATATTTT. This gives the protein CASSPRGGGNTIYF.

This chain joins TRBV18 and TRBJ2-5, with 11 bases matching TRBD2. After removal of 6 bases from V and 2 bases from J, the junction contained 8 bases not matched to a gene. There are 16 residues in the CDR3. Per germline, CDR1 KGHSH and CDR2 LQKENI. This CDR3 reads CASSQRLAGLQETQYF. CDR3 DNA: TGTGCCAGCTCCCAACGACTAGCGGGACTTCAAGAGACCCAGTACTTC.

The chain carries TRBV18 and TRBJ1-1; no reliable D call. V lost 2 bases, J lost 3 bases, and 7 bases lay in between. CDR1 is KGHSH and CDR2 is LQKENI in the germline V gene. The CDR3 spans 13 residues. The CDR3 DNA sequence: TGTGCCAGCTCACCAGCGGGGTACACTGAAGCTTTCTTT. This translates into CASSPAGYTEAFF.

V gene TRBV20-1 combines with J gene TRBJ2-1; 8 bases agree with TRBD2. J lost 13 bases, V lost 3 bases, and 11 bases had no gene match. Germline V gene data show CDR1 as DFQATT and CDR2 as SNEGSKA (reference sequence). The CDR3 spans 13 residues. CDR3 DNA sequence: TGCAGTGCTAGTCTCGGGAGGGCGGGGATTCAGTTCTTC. It yields the protein CSASLGRAGIQFF.

J is TRBJ2-7 and V is TRBV5-6, with 9 positions matching TRBD2. CDR1 and CDR2 from the germline V gene are SGHDT and YYEEEE. CDR3 size: 17 residues. The trim removed 2 bases at V and 3 bases at J, leaving 12 bases unmatched. This CDR3 is CASSFETLAGYVYEQYF. The CDR3 DNA reads as TGTGCCAGCAGCTTCGAAACCCTAGCGGGGTATGTCTACGAGCAGTACTTC.

This chain uses TRBV7-9 with TRBJ2-2; unclear D gene. The V and J ends lost 3 bases and 4 bases respectively, with 6 bases between them. Germline loops: CDR1 SEHNR, CDR2 FQNEAQ (reference sequence). The CDR3 contains 13 residues. In nucleotides, the CDR3 is TGTGCCAGCAGCTTGGGCAGCACCGGGGAGCTGTTTTTT. This translates into CASSLGSTGELFF.

In its sample, this clone was seen a few times. V usage is TRBV12-3 or TRBV12-4 and J usage is TRBJ2-1, with D possibly matching TRBD2 (5 bases). CDR3 length: 12 residues. V lost 6 bases to trimming and J lost 9 bases, with 12 bases between them. CDR3: CASRPSGSEQFF. The DNA of the CDR3 is TGTGCCAGCAGACCCTCGGGGAGTGAGCAGTTCTTC.

The table lists this clone with many counts. The chain carries TRBV28 and TRBJ1-5, with D perhaps matching TRBD1 (6 bases). Deletions cut 0 bases from V and 4 bases from J, with 13 bases between. The germline CDR1 and CDR2 sequences are MDHEN and SYDVKM. The CDR3 spans 16 residues. This CDR3 reads CASSLWGAGSNQPQHF. CDR3 in DNA: TGTGCCAGCAGTTTATGGGGGGCAGGTTCAAATCAGCCCCAGCATTTT.

In regard to this clone: Other nucleotide sequences in the sample specify the same CDR3. The chain couples TRBV6-5 to TRBJ1-5; TRBD1 aligns across 7 bases. CDR3 length: 13 amino acids. After removal of 8 bases from V and 2 bases from J, the junction contained 3 bases not matched to a gene. Germline CDR1 is MNHEY and CDR2 is SVGAGI. CDR3 in amino acids: CASSTGGNQPQHF. The CDR3 coding sequence is TGTGCCAGCTCTACAGGGGGCAATCAGCCCCAGCATTTT.

The V and J genes are TRBV5-1 and TRBJ2-2, with 8 bases aligning to TRBD2. With V trimmed by 3 bases and J by 4 bases, 8 bases remained unmatched. From germline, CDR1 is SGHRS and CDR2 YFSETQ. CDR3 length equals 16 residues. The CDR3 nucleotides read TGCGCCAGCAGCTCTCGCCGGGGGGGCAGCACCGGGGAGCTGTTTTTT. Translating gives CASSSRRGGSTGELFF.